These 26 T cell receptor beta chains were all obtained from the same sample, sequenced in a study of vaccination and CD4 T cells after COVID-19 (dated 2022 in TCRdb). What this sample's time point label stands for: late sampling 161 to 241 days after vaccination in a few convalescent patients. In the paper's terms, the treatment or condition label means: roughly 10-day PBMC culture with coronavirus spike peptide pools or control peptides (ViraFEST assay). Antigens of these TCRs are unknown. Receptors were amplified or captured by PCR. For sequencing, an Illumina iSeq 100 was employed. DNA from cultured CD4+ T cells was subjected to TCR sequencing with the Oncomine TCR Beta short-read assay at the Johns Hopkins FTIC core. TCRdb reprocessed the public reads (quality trimming at Q25 with fastp, clone calling with MiXCR) and kept in-frame beta chains. Duplicate CDR3 protein sequences are folded into a single record with the most common DNA and genes. A total of over 20,000 distinct CDR3 sequences appear in this sample, about a third of them only once. Around 2.6% of the sample comes from the top ten.

This material consisted of CD4+ T cells from blood, cultured in vitro, taken about 7 months after SARS-CoV-2 vaccination. The origin of the receptors is a human donor who had recovered from COVID-19.

This clonotype came up a few times. The genes are TRBV7-9 and TRBJ1-5; TRBD1 matches at 8 bases. The CDR3 totals 16 residues. Losses at the gene ends were 5 bases for V and 4 bases for J; bases not matched to a gene: 10. Per germline, CDR1 SEHNR and CDR2 FQNEAQ (reference sequence). The DNA for the CDR3 is TGTGCCAGCAGCAGAGCAGGGGGCGTGGATAATCAGCCCCAGCATTTT. Protein product: CASSRAGGVDNQPQHF.

This clonotype was seen only a few times. This chain joins TRBV20-1 and TRBJ1-3, with D perhaps matching TRBD1 (6 bases). Trimming shortened V by 5 bases and J by 4 bases, and 15 bases separated the two germline ends. Germline V CDR1 and CDR2: DFQATT, SNEGSKA (reference sequence). This CDR3 is built from 14 residues. CDR3 region: CSAGTGTTGNTIYF. CDR3 nucleotide sequence: TGCAGTGCTGGAACCGGGACAACGGGAAACACCATATATTTT.

A few counts support this clonotype. The chain recombines TRBV27 with TRBJ2-7, with 8 positions matching TRBD1. Germline CDR1 MNHEY, CDR2 SMNVEV (reference sequence). Trimming took 6 bases from V and 3 from J; bases not matched to a gene: 7. The CDR3 is 14 residues long. The CDR3 DNA reads as TGTGCCAGCAGCCGCAGACAGGGGAACTACGAGCAGTACTTC. Translation: CASSRRQGNYEQYF.

The chain links TRBV7-3 to TRBJ2-7, with D tentatively TRBD1 (5 bases). CDR1 and CDR2 (germline): SGHTA, FQGTGA. The CDR3 consists of 14 residues. V lost 2 bases, J lost 3 bases, and 11 bases lay in between. The CDR3 loop is CASSLARDGYEQYF. CDR3 sequence (DNA): TGTGCCAGCAGCTTAGCCAGGGATGGCTACGAGCAGTACTTC.

The table lists this clonotype with a few counts. The chain combines TRBV5-1 with TRBJ2-7; D unresolved. The V gene's germline CDR1 is SGHRS and CDR2 YFSETQ. This CDR3 comprises 15 residues. Trimming took 0 bases from V and 2 from J, leaving 12 bases between them. CDR3 nucleotides: TGCGCCAGCAGCTTGGGCACTTTACCAACCTACGAGCAGTACTTC. Amino acid sequence: CASSLGTLPTYEQYF.

This sequence joins TRBV7-6 and TRBJ2-3; D remains unclear. V was clipped by 0 bases and J by 2 bases, with 6 bases between them. This CDR3 has 14 residues. Germline CDR1 and CDR2: SGHVS and FNYEAQ. This CDR3 is CASSLALDTDTQYF. The DNA for the CDR3 is TGTGCCAGCAGCTTAGCGCTAGACACAGATACGCAGTATTTT.

This chain uses TRBV11-2 with TRBJ2-1; 13 bases are a match to TRBD2. CDR1 is SGHAT and CDR2 is FQNNGV in the germline V gene. V trimming: 5 bases; J trimming: 8 bases; junction bases outside the gene matches: 9. CDR3 length equals 16 residues. The CDR3 DNA reads TGTGCCAGCAGCCCTTGGACTAGCGGGAGAGGGTATGAGCAGTTCTTC. It encodes CASSPWTSGRGYEQFF.

This clonotype has more than one count but fewer than ten. The chain joins TRBV7-2 to TRBJ1-2; the match to TRBD1 covers 8 bases. V lost 2 bases to trimming and J lost 3 bases; unmatched junction nucleotides: 8. The CDR3 contains 16 residues. Germline-derived CDR1 and CDR2 are SGHTA and FQGNSA. The CDR3 sequence is CASSLPRQGRHYGYTF. The CDR3 DNA reads as TGTGCCAGCAGCTTACCCAGACAGGGGCGACACTATGGCTACACCTTC.

This clonotype showed up just once. This sequence joins TRBV6-2 or TRBV6-3 and TRBJ1-2; D is unclear. Between the trimmed V and J ends, which lost 6 bases and 4 bases, there was a span of 15 bases. The CDR3 has 14 amino acids. CDR1 is MNHEY and CDR2 is SVGEGT in the germline V gene. CDR3 amino acids: CASSKALRLYGYTF. The CDR3 DNA is TGTGCCAGCAGCAAAGCTCTGCGCCTCTATGGCTACACCTTC.

There are a few counts of this clonotype. The V gene is TRBV20-1, the J gene TRBJ2-3; D might be TRBD2 (5 bases). The CDR3 runs 13 residues. The germline V gene encodes CDR1 DFQATT and CDR2 SNEGSKA (reference sequence). V was trimmed by 3 bases and J by 2 bases, leaving 9 bases between them. DNA of the CDR3: TGCAGTGCTAGTTGGCGGGCCACAGATACGCAGTATTTT. It codes for CSASWRATDTQYF.

V usage is TRBV7-9 and J usage is TRBJ2-6; D is undetermined. The CDR3 totals 15 residues. Trimming removed 3 bases from V and 1 base from J, with 7 bases in between. Germline loops: CDR1 SEHNR, CDR2 FQNEAQ (reference sequence). CDR3 sequence reads: CASSFRQSGANVLTF. CDR3 bases: TGTGCCAGCAGCTTTCGCCAGTCTGGGGCCAACGTCCTGACTTTC. The full variable domain, with the rest looked up from reference TRBV7-9 and TRBJ2-6, is DTGVSQNPRHKITKRGQNVTFRCDPISEHNRLYWYRQTLGQGPEFLTYFQNEAQLEKSRLLSDRFSAERPKGSFSTLEIQRTEQGDSAMYLCASSFRQSGANVLTFGAGSRLTVL.

The chain employs TRBV27 and TRBJ1-1; tentatively, D is TRBD1 (6 bases). The CDR3 covers 16 residues. Trimming took 6 bases from V and 0 from J, leaving 17 bases between them. Germline V gene lookup returns CDR1 MNHEY and CDR2 SMNVEV (reference sequence). The CDR3 DNA reads as TGTGCCAGCAGCGAACACAGGGTAGCAATGAACACTGAAGCTTTCTTT. It encodes CASSEHRVAMNTEAFF.

V gene TRBV20-1 combines with J gene TRBJ2-1; TRBD2 might be the D (6 bases). V lost 6 bases, J lost 9 bases, and 18 bases lay in between. The CDR3 consists of 13 residues. From germline, CDR1 is DFQATT and CDR2 SNEGSKA (reference sequence). The CDR3 DNA sequence: TGCAGTGCCCGAAGAGAGGAGGGCATTGAGCAGTTCTTC. Its translation: CSARREEGIEQFF.

The chain combines TRBV4-1 with TRBJ2-1; no clear D. The CDR3 extends over 13 amino acids. The germline V gene encodes CDR1 MGHRA and CDR2 YSYEKL. V shed 0 bases and J shed 12 bases, with 12 bases lying between them. The CDR3 DNA follows: TGCGCCAGCAGCCAAGAGTTAGGTTTTGGGCAGTTCTTC. It codes for CASSQELGFGQFF.

This clonotype is judged medium-sized. The CDR3 protein is CSAYYRDGYTF. The CDR3 DNA sequence: TGCAGTGCCTATTATAGGGATGGCTACACCTTC. The chain carries TRBV20-1 and TRBJ1-2; D not certain. V was pared by 6 bases and J by 6 bases, with 11 bases between. CDR1 is DFQATT and CDR2 is SNEGSKA in the germline V gene (reference sequence). The CDR3 has 11 residues.

The J gene is TRBJ2-2, the V gene TRBV6-1; D perhaps matches TRBD2 (6 bases). Germline CDR1 and CDR2: MNHNS and SASEGT. The CDR3 runs to 16 residues. The V end lost 6 bases, the J end lost 1 base, and 15 bases lay between the germline ends. CDR3 DNA sequence: TGTGCCAGCAGATATAGCGGAGGAGGGAACACCGGGGAGCTGTTTTTT. Its translation is CASRYSGGGNTGELFF.

This clonotype turned up a few times. This chain uses TRBV7-9 with TRBJ2-5, with 10 bases fitting TRBD2. CDR1 is SEHNR and CDR2 is FQNEAQ in the germline V gene (reference sequence). This CDR3 is built from 14 residues. The trim removed 5 bases at V and 4 bases at J, leaving 4 bases unmatched. The CDR3 here is CASSRGLAVETQYF. CDR3 coding DNA: TGTGCCAGCAGCCGCGGACTAGCGGTAGAGACCCAGTACTTC.

This clonotype was picked up one time. CDR3 region: CASSPDRGRQKLFF. In nucleotides, the CDR3 is TGTGCCAGCAGCCCGGACAGGGGGCGGCAAAAACTGTTTTTT. V is TRBV6-1 and J is TRBJ1-4; 11 nucleotides agree with TRBD1. With V trimmed by 6 bases and J by 9 bases, 6 bases remained unmatched. This CDR3 is built from 14 residues. Germline lookup yields CDR1 MNHNS and CDR2 SASEGT.

The rearrangement uses TRBV28 and TRBJ2-2; 9 positions agree with TRBD1. The junction had 3 bases not matched to a gene; V was cut back by 2 bases and J by 2 bases. Germline assignment: CDR1 MDHEN and CDR2 SYDVKM. The CDR3 length is 16 residues. The CDR3 is CASSLPGQGNTGELFF. CDR3 sequence (DNA): TGTGCCAGCAGTTTACCGGGACAGGGTAACACCGGGGAGCTGTTTTTT.

The V gene is TRBV18, the J gene TRBJ2-5; D is unclear. The CDR3 is made up of 11 amino acids. Germline V gene data show CDR1 as KGHSH and CDR2 as LQKENI. V shed 5 bases and J shed 5 bases, with 6 bases lying between them. CDR3 sequence (DNA): TGTGCCAGCTCAGACTCGGAGACCCAGTACTTC. This encodes CASSDSETQYF. The variable domain in full, completed from reference TRBV18 and TRBJ2-5, reads NAGVMQNPRHLVRRRGQEARLRCSPMKGHSHVYWYRQLPEEGLKFMVYLQKENIIDESGMPKERFSAEFPKEGPSILRIQQVVRGDSAAYFCASSDSETQYFGPGTRLLVL.

The chain combines TRBV28 with TRBJ1-3, with 7 bases matching TRBD1. The length of the CDR3 is 14 residues. Germline V gene lookup returns CDR1 MDHEN and CDR2 SYDVKM. V was clipped by 3 bases and J by 2 bases; unmatched bases: 1. CDR3 nucleotides: TGTGCCAGCAGTTTGGGGACAGCTGGAAACACCATATATTTT. It specifies CASSLGTAGNTIYF.

V is TRBV2 and J is TRBJ1-5; D possibly corresponds to TRBD1 (5 bases). The CDR3 extends over 14 amino acids. Per germline, CDR1 SNHLY and CDR2 FYNNEI. Trimming pared 5 bases from V and 4 bases from J, leaving 12 bases between. The CDR3 here is CASSRSGQNQPQHF. The CDR3 bases are TGTGCCAGCAGTAGATCGGGGCAAAATCAGCCCCAGCATTTT.

Note on this clonotype: The CDR3 does not close with the conserved phenylalanine or tryptophan, likely indicating a read error. The chain carries TRBV7-9 and TRBJ1-2; TRBD1 agrees at 11 bases. The CDR3 has 17 residues. The ends lost 4 bases at V and 6 bases at J; junction bases unmatched: 13. The germline CDR1 and CDR2 sequences are SEHNR and FQNEAQ (reference sequence). The CDR3 DNA is TGTGCCAGCAGCTCGATACTCGGACAGGGGGCAAGTGATGGCTACACCTCC. This gives the protein CASSSILGQGASDGYTS.

The chain employs TRBV5-8 and TRBJ2-7, with 7 bases lining up with TRBD1. The CDR3 runs 15 residues. CDR1 is SGHTS and CDR2 is YDEGEE in the germline V gene. V shed 3 bases and J 2 bases; nucleotides not matched to a gene: 8. CDR3 nucleotides: TGTGCCAGCAGCTCGACCTGGGGGACAGCCTACGAGCAGTACTTC. This translates into CASSSTWGTAYEQYF.

This clonotype was found a few times. This chain uses TRBV7-3 with TRBJ2-2; no clear D gene. The CDR3 sequence is 15 residues long. CDR1 is SGHTA and CDR2 is FQGTGA in the germline V gene. Trimming shortened V by 6 bases and J by 5 bases, and 16 bases separated the two germline ends. CDR3 sequence (DNA): TGTGCCAGCAGTCGGGCTCTAGATGGTACCGGGGAGCTGTTTTTT. Protein product: CASSRALDGTGELFF.

This sequence joins TRBV11-2 and TRBJ2-7, with TRBD2 matching 8 bases. V lost 6 bases, J lost 5 bases, and 12 bases stayed unmatched. Germline lookup yields CDR1 SGHAT and CDR2 FQNNGV. The CDR3 totals 15 residues. CDR3 coding DNA: TGTGCCAGCAGATCAAGCGGGAGAGGGTCGAACGAGCAGTACTTC. Amino acid sequence: CASRSSGRGSNEQYF.